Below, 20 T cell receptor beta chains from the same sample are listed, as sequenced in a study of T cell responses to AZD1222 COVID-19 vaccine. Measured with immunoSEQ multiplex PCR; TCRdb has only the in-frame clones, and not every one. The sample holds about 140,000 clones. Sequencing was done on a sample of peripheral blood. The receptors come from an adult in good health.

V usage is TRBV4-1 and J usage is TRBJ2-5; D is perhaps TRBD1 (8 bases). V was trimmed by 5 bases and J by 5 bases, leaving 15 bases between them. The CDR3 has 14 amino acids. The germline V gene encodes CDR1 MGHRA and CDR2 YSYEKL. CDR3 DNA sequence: TGCGCCAGCAGCTCTACAGGGGGGGTTGAGACCCAGTACTTC. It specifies CASSSTGGVETQYF.

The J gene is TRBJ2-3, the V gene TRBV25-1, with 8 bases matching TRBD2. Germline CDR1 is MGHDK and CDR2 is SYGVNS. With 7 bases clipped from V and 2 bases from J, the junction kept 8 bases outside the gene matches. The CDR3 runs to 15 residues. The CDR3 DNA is TGTGCCAGCACTCACGGGGGGGCGCTCACAGATACGCAGTATTTT. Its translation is CASTHGGALTDTQYF.

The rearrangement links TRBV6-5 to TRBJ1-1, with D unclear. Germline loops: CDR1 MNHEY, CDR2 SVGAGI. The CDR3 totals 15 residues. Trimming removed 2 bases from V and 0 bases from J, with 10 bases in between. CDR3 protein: CASSYLTGMNTEAFF. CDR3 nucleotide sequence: TGTGCCAGCAGTTACCTAACGGGGATGAACACTGAAGCTTTCTTT.

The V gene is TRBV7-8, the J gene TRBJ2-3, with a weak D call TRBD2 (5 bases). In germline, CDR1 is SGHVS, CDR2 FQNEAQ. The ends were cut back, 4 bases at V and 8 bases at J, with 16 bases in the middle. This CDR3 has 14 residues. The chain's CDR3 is CASSSDHLRGTQYF. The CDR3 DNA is TGTGCCAGCAGCTCGGACCACCTCCGGGGTACGCAGTATTTT. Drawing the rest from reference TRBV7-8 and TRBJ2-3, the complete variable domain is GAGVSQSPRYKVAKRGQDVALRCDPISGHVSLFWYQQALGQGPEFLTYFQNEAQLDKSGLPSDRFFAERPEGSVSTLKIQRTQQEDSAVYLCASSSDHLRGTQYFGPGTRLTVL.

CDR3 bases: TGTGCCAGCACGAAGTTGGCCGAGCACAATCAGCCCCAGCATTTT. As protein: CASTKLAEHNQPQHF. This sequence joins TRBV6-1 and TRBJ1-5; the D is unclear. This CDR3 comprises 15 residues. CDR1 and CDR2 (germline): MNHNS, SASEGT. Trimming cost V 7 bases and J 3 bases, with 16 bases left between them.

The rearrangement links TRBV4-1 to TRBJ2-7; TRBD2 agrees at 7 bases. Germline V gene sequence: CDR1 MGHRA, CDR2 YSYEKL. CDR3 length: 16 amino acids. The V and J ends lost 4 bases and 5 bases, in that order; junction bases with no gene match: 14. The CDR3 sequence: CASSPRGGGEFNEQYF. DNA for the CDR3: TGCGCCAGCAGCCCGCGCGGCGGGGGTGAGTTCAACGAGCAGTACTTC.

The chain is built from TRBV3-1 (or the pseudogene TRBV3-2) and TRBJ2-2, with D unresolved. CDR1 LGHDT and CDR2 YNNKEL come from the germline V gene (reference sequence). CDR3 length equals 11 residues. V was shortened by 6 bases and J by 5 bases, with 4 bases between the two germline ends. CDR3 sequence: CASSRTGELFF. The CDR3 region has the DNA TGTGCCAGCAGTCGTACCGGGGAGCTGTTTTTT.

The CDR3 nucleotides are TGTGCCAGCGGAATAGGACACAATCAGCCCCAGCATTTT. Residues: CASGIGHNQPQHF. This rearrangement joins TRBV3-1 (or the pseudogene TRBV3-2) to TRBJ1-5; D might be TRBD1 (5 bases). The ends were cut back, 8 bases at V and 3 bases at J, with 11 bases in the middle. The CDR3 loop spans 13 amino acids. Germline V gene data show CDR1 as LGHDT and CDR2 as YNNKEL (reference sequence).

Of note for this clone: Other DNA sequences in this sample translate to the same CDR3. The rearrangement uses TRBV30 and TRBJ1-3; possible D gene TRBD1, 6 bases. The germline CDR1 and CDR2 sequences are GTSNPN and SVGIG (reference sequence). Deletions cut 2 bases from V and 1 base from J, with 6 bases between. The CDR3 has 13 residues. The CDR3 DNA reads TGTGCCTGGAGTAGGGGGTCTGGAAACACCATATATTTT. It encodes CAWSRGSGNTIYF.

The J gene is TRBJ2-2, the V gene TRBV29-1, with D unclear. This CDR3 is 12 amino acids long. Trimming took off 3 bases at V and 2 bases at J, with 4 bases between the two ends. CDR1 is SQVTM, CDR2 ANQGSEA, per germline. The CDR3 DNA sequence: TGCAGCGTTGAGATTAACACCGGGGAGCTGTTTTTT. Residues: CSVEINTGELFF.

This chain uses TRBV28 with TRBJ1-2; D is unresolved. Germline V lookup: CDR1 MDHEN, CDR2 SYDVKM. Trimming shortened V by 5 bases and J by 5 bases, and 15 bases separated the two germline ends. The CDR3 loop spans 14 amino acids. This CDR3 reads CASSLTGSRYGYTF. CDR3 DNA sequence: TGTGCCAGCAGTCTTACGGGGTCTAGGTATGGCTACACCTTC.

CDR3 DNA sequence: TGTGCCAGCAGCTTCAGGGGGAACTATGGCTACACCTTC. Its translation: CASSFRGNYGYTF. The chain combines TRBV7-2 with TRBJ1-2; 7 bases are a match to TRBD1. The CDR3 covers 13 residues. Trimming cost V 3 bases and J 2 bases; bases outside gene matches: 0. CDR1 and CDR2 (germline): SGHTA, FQGNSA.

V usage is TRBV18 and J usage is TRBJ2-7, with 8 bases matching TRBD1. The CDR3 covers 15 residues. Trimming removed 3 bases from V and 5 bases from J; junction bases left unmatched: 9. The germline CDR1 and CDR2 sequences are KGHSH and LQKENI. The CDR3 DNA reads TGTGCCAGCTCACCGCGGACAGGGTCAGGCAACGAGCAGTACTTC. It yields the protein CASSPRTGSGNEQYF.

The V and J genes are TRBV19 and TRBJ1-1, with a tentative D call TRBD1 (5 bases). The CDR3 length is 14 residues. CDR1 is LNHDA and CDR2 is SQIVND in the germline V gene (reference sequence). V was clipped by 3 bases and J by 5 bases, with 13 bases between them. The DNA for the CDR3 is TGTGCCAGTAGTATTTGGGGCGCCGGGACTGAAGCTTTCTTT. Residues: CASSIWGAGTEAFF.

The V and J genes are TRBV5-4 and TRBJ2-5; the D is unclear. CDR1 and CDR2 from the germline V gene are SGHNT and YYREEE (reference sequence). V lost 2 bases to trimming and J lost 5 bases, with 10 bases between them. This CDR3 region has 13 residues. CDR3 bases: TGTGCCAGCAGCTTCGATGGATTGGAGACCCAGTACTTC. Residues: CASSFDGLETQYF.

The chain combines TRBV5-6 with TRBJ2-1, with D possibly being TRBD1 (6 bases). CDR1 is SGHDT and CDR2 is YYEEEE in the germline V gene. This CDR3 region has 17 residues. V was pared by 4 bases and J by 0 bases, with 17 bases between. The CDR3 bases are TGTGCCAGCAGCCCGATGACAGGAATAGACTCCTACAATGAGCAGTTCTTC. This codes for CASSPMTGIDSYNEQFF.

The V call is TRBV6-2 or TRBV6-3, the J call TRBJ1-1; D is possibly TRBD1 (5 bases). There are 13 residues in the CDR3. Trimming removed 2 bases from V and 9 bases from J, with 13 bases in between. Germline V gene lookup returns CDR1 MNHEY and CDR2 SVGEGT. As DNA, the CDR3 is TGTGCCAGCAGTTACAGGGACCCCGGAAAAGCTTTCTTT. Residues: CASSYRDPGKAFF.

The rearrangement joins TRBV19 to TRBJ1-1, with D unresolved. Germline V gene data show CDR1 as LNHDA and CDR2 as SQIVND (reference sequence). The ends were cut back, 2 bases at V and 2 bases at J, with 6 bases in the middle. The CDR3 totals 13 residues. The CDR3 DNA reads TGTGCCAGTAGTATATCAGGTAACACTGAAGCTTTCTTT. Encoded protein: CASSISGNTEAFF.

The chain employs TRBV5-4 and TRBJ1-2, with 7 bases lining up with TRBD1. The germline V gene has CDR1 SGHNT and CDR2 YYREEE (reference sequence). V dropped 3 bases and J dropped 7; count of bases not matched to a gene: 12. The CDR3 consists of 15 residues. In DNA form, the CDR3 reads TGTGCCAGCAGCTCCCCGACAGGGTCGGTTAGTGGCTACACCTTC. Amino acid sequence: CASSSPTGSVSGYTF.

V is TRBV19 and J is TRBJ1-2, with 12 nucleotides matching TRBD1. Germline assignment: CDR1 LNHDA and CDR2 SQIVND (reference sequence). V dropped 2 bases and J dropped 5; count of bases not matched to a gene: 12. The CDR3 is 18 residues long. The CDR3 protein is CASSISAPGQGAGYGYTF. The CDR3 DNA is TGTGCCAGTAGTATATCGGCTCCGGGACAGGGGGCGGGATATGGCTACACCTTC.